This TCR beta chain originates from a study of blood T cell repertoires in COVID-19. Study details: The United States, Italy and Spain supplied acute and convalescent COVID-19 samples.

This CDR3 contains 17 residues. J lost 5 bases, V lost 1 base, and 13 bases had no gene match. Looked up from germline, CDR1 is LNHDA and CDR2 is SQIVND (reference sequence). Clones were sequenced by immunoSEQ multiplex PCR, and TCRdb holds only the in-frame ones, with some missing. The repertoire holds 450,000 to 600,000 clones, with 75% to 90% as singletons. Across 24 US areas, participants ranged in age from about 18 to 90 years. Clinical history reported by participants formed the basis on which cohorts were assigned. This sequence was found in a young woman who had recovered from COVID-19. V gene TRBV19 combines with J gene TRBJ2-5; 7 bases align to TRBD2. The sample taken for sequencing was PBMCs or T cells enriched from blood (not recorded which). The CDR3 protein is CASSIGPQAGWRETQYF. The DNA of the CDR3 is TGTGCCAGTAGTATAGGCCCCCAAGCGGGGTGGAGGGAGACCCAGTACTTC. Using reference TRBV19 and TRBJ2-5 for the parts outside the CDR3, the full variable domain is DGGITQSPKYLFRKEGQNVTLSCEQNLNHDAMYWYRQDPGQGLRLIYYSQIVNDFQKGDIAEGYSVSREKKESFPLTVTSAQKNPTAFYLCASSIGPQAGWRETQYFGPGTRLLVL.